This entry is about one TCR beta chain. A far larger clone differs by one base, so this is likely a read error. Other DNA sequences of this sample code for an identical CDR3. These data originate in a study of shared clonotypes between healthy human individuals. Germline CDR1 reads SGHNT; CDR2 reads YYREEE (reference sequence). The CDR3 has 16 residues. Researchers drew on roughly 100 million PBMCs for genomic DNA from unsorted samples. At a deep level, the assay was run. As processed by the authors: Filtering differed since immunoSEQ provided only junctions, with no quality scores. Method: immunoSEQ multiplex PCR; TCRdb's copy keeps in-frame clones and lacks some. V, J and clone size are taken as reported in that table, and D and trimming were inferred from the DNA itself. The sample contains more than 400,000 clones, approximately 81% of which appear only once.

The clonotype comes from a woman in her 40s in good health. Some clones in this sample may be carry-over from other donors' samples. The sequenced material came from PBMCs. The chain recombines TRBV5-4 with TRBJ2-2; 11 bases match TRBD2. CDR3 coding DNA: TGTGCCAGCAGGCCCGGGACTAGCGGTTTTACCGGTGAGCTGTTTTTT. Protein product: CASRPGTSGFTGELFF.